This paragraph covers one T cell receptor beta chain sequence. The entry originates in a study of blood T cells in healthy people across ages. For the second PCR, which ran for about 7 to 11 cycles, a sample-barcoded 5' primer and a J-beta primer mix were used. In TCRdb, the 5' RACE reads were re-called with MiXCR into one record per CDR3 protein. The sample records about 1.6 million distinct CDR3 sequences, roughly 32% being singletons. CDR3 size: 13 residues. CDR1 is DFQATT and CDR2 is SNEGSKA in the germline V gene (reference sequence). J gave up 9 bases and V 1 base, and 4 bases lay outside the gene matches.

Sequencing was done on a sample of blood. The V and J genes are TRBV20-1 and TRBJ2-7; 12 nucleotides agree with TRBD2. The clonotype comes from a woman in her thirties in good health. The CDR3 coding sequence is TGCAGTGCTAGAGGACTAGCGGGAGCGGGGCAGTACTTC. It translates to CSARGLAGAGQYF.